The 29 T cell receptor beta chains below were found in one sample sequenced in a study of T cells in Graves' hyperthyroidism and ophthalmopathy. It was RNA transcripts that yielded the amplified TCR beta CDR3 regions. First-round RT-PCR targeting the TCR CDR3 was performed with the HTBI primer set. TCRdb re-called the multiplex PCR reads through MiXCR, storing one row per CDR3 protein. Of about 210,000 distinct CDR3 sequences listed, 15% to 20% were seen once; the top ten hold around 52%. Sequences were obtained from blood. These receptors were taken from a man in his forties or fifties with Graves' hyperthyroidism.

In regard to this clonotype: A much larger clone lies a single base off, so this may be a read error. The chain combines TRBV20-1 with TRBJ2-7, with 8 bases matching TRBD2. The CDR3 contains 13 residues. J was trimmed by 7 bases and V by 1 base; bases with no gene match: 6. Germline CDR1 DFQATT, CDR2 SNEGSKA (reference sequence). In DNA, the CDR3 is TGCAGTGCTAGAGTAAGCGGGAGCGGTGAGCAGTACTTC. Translating it yields CSARVSGSGEQYF.

This clonotype has just a few counts. This chain links TRBV5-5 with TRBJ2-7; TRBD2 matches at 11 bases. V was clipped by 4 bases and J by 5 bases; unmatched bases: 11. Germline CDR1 reads SGHKS; CDR2 reads YYEKEE (reference sequence). The CDR3 is made up of 16 amino acids. The CDR3 is CASSITGTSGWDEQYF. The CDR3 DNA is TGTGCCAGCAGCATTACCGGGACTAGCGGATGGGACGAGCAGTACTTC.

This clonotype has at least ten counts. This chain links TRBV7-9 with TRBJ2-7; TRBD1 matches at 11 bases. Trimming took 5 bases from V and 3 from J; bases not matched to a gene: 6. The germline CDR1 and CDR2 sequences are SEHNR and FQNEAQ (reference sequence). The CDR3 has 15 residues. The CDR3 sequence: CASSQGQGAIYEQYF. The CDR3 DNA sequence: TGTGCCAGCAGCCAAGGACAGGGGGCAATCTACGAGCAGTACTTC.

This clonotype occurred a few times. V and J are TRBV7-2 and TRBJ2-5; 16 bases fit TRBD2. The CDR3 extends over 17 amino acids. Unmatched junction bases numbered 6, after V lost 3 bases and J lost 5 bases. Per the germline V gene, CDR1 is SGHTA and CDR2 is FQGNSA. The CDR3 loop reads CASSLGLAGGSSETQYF. CDR3 coding DNA: TGTGCCAGCAGCTTGGGACTAGCGGGAGGGTCGTCTGAGACCCAGTACTTC.

This clonotype was seen more than once but under ten times. V gene TRBV20-1 combines with J gene TRBJ1-2, with D possibly being TRBD1 (5 bases). The CDR3 contains 15 residues. The germline V gene encodes CDR1 DFQATT and CDR2 SNEGSKA (reference sequence). Trimming took 4 bases from V and 8 from J, leaving 23 bases between them. CDR3 sequence (DNA): TGCAGTGCTAAAGATAGCCAGGGTGGTACTAGCGGCTACACCTTC. It codes for CSAKDSQGGTSGYTF.

Ten or more counts support this clonotype. CDR3 nucleotide sequence: TGTGCCAGCAGCCTAAGACAGGGTTCTCATGAGCAGTTCTTC. It specifies CASSLRQGSHEQFF. The gene calls are TRBV14 and TRBJ2-1; 7 nucleotides agree with TRBD1. The V segment lost 4 bases and the J segment 8 bases; nucleotides outside the gene matches: 8. The CDR3 is 14 residues long. The germline gives CDR1 SGHDN, CDR2 FVKESK. Drawing the rest from reference TRBV14 and TRBJ2-1, the complete variable domain is EAGVTQFPSHSVIEKGQTVTLRCDPISGHDNLYWYRRVMGKEIKFLLHFVKESKQDESGMPNNRFLAERTGGTYSTLKVQPAELEDSGVYFCASSLRQGSHEQFFGPGTRLTVL.

In its sample, this clonotype was seen many times. This chain links TRBV28 with TRBJ1-1, with D perhaps TRBD1 (6 bases). Trimming shortened V by 2 bases and J by 4 bases, and 17 bases separated the two germline ends. The CDR3 sequence is 16 residues long. Germline V gene lookup returns CDR1 MDHEN and CDR2 SYDVKM. In nucleotides, the CDR3 is TGTGCCAGCAGTTTACCCAGCGGGGGGGCAACCACTGAAGCTTTCTTT. This gives the protein CASSLPSGGATTEAFF.

This clonotype was seen at least ten times. The chain links TRBV6-1 to TRBJ2-2, with D unresolved. V was cut by 5 bases and J by 5 bases, with 9 bases left in between. Per germline, CDR1 MNHNS and CDR2 SASEGT. The CDR3 extends over 13 amino acids. The CDR3 nucleotides read TGTGCCAGCAGTAGGGCCCGGACCGGGGAGCTGTTTTTT. This translates into CASSRARTGELFF.

This clonotype was found many times. The chain combines TRBV12-3 or TRBV12-4 with TRBJ2-7; TRBD1 matches 10 bases. Germline trimming cut 5 bases from V and 7 bases from J; bases unmatched to any gene: 8. This CDR3 comprises 14 residues. This CDR3 reads CASSLRQGAREQYF. The DNA for the CDR3 is TGTGCCAGCAGTCTCCGACAGGGGGCGCGAGAGCAGTACTTC.

This clonotype was seen at least ten times. This sequence joins TRBV20-1 and TRBJ2-1; the match to TRBD2 covers 14 bases. The CDR3 is made up of 16 amino acids. The germline CDR1 and CDR2 sequences are DFQATT and SNEGSKA (reference sequence). With V trimmed by 3 bases and J by 2 bases, 3 bases remained unmatched. CDR3 DNA: TGCAGTGCTAGTCCGACTAGCGGGAGGGCCTACAATGAGCAGTTCTTC. As protein: CSASPTSGRAYNEQFF.

The chain links TRBV6-2 or TRBV6-3 to TRBJ2-7, with a possible D match to TRBD2 (5 bases). The germline gives CDR1 MNHEY, CDR2 SVGEGT. V was shortened by 2 bases and J by 5 bases, with 13 bases between the two germline ends. This CDR3 spans 14 amino acids. The CDR3 DNA reads as TGTGCCAGCAGTTACGGCAGGCGGGCCCACGAGCAGTACTTC. It is translated as CASSYGRRAHEQYF.

This clonotype was seen at least ten times. The chain carries TRBV7-2 and TRBJ2-7, with D tentatively TRBD1 or TRBD2 (6 bases each). Trimming removed 3 bases at V and 2 bases at J, with 14 bases between. Germline-derived CDR1 and CDR2 are SGHTA and FQGNSA. This CDR3 has 15 residues. The CDR3: CASSLRYGGTYEQYF. CDR3 sequence (DNA): TGTGCCAGCAGCTTGCGCTACGGGGGCACCTACGAGCAGTACTTC.

The rearrangement links TRBV28 to TRBJ1-1, with a tentative D call TRBD1 (5 bases). V lost 3 bases, J lost 5 bases, and 13 bases lay in between. The CDR3 is 14 amino acids. Per germline, CDR1 MDHEN and CDR2 SYDVKM. CDR3 DNA: TGTGCCAGCAGTTTCACCAACAGGTGGACTGAAGCTTTCTTT. Its translation is CASSFTNRWTEAFF.

This clonotype was picked up many times. V is TRBV3-1 and J is TRBJ1-2, with TRBD1 matching over 7 bases. V lost 2 bases to trimming and J lost 8 bases; unmatched junction nucleotides: 8. Germline CDR1 is LGHDT and CDR2 is YNNKEL (reference sequence). CDR3 length: 14 residues. The CDR3 protein is CASSQQGDSWGYTF. In DNA form, the CDR3 reads TGTGCCAGCAGCCAACAGGGGGATAGTTGGGGCTACACCTTC.

The genes are TRBV28 and TRBJ2-1; 7 bases fit TRBD1. Unmatched junction bases numbered 15, after V lost 7 bases and J lost 9 bases. This CDR3 is 15 amino acids long. Germline-derived CDR1 and CDR2 are MDHEN and SYDVKM. CDR3 bases: TGTGCCAGCAATAACGCCGCGACAGGGATTCCTGAGCAGTTCTTC. It is translated as CASNNAATGIPEQFF.

The J gene is TRBJ1-5, the V gene TRBV28; tentative D call: TRBD1 (5 bases). Per the germline V gene, CDR1 is MDHEN and CDR2 is SYDVKM. This CDR3 comprises 12 residues. V was trimmed by 6 bases and J by 7 bases, leaving 10 bases between them. This chain's CDR3 is CASRRDVQPQHF. The CDR3 bases are TGTGCCAGCAGGCGGGACGTACAGCCCCAGCATTTT. The full variable domain, in which reference TRBV28 and TRBJ1-5 provide the parts outside the CDR3, is DVKVTQSSRYLVKRTGEKVFLECVQDMDHENMFWYRQDPGLGLRLIYFSYDVKMKEKGDIPEGYSVSREKKERFSLILESASTNQTSMYLCASRRDVQPQHFGDGTRLSIL.

Ten or more counts support this clonotype. The chain uses TRBV11-2 and TRBJ2-1, with TRBD2 matching over 8 bases. The CDR3 covers 13 residues. The V and J ends lost 4 bases and 9 bases, in that order; junction bases with no gene match: 5. Germline assignment: CDR1 SGHAT and CDR2 FQNNGV. The CDR3 loop reads CASSSGRATEQFF. As DNA, the CDR3 is TGTGCCAGCAGCTCCGGGAGGGCCACTGAGCAGTTCTTC.

This clonotype was counted ten times or more. The chain has TRBV6-1 and TRBJ1-6; D is perhaps TRBD1 (5 bases). This CDR3 contains 15 residues. Trimming removed 7 bases from V and 7 bases from J, with 17 bases in between. Germline V gene sequence: CDR1 MNHNS, CDR2 SASEGT. DNA of the CDR3: TGTGCCAGCAAATTGGATGGAGGGGAAAATTCACCCCTCCACTTT. Residues: CASKLDGGENSPLHF.

This clonotype was observed a handful of times. CDR3 DNA: TGTGCCAGCAGCCCCGCTAGCGGGAGTCACAATGAGCAGTTCTTC. Residues: CASSPASGSHNEQFF. The chain is built from TRBV6-2 or TRBV6-3 and TRBJ2-1; 10 bases align to TRBD2. Germline V gene data show CDR1 as MNHEY and CDR2 as SVGEGT. The CDR3 totals 15 residues. V was clipped by 6 bases and J by 5 bases; unmatched bases: 7.

The table lists this clonotype with a few counts. J is TRBJ2-1 and V is TRBV3-1; TRBD1 agrees at 8 bases. CDR3 size: 17 residues. V lost 4 bases and J lost 5; bases outside the gene matches: 13. Germline CDR1 reads LGHDT; CDR2 reads YNNKEL (reference sequence). In DNA form, the CDR3 reads TGTGCCAGCAGCCGAGGGGCCGGGACAGGTACCAACAATGAGCAGTTCTTC. Amino acids: CASSRGAGTGTNNEQFF.

This clonotype was observed at least ten times. The V gene is TRBV6-1, the J gene TRBJ2-3; 9 bases map to TRBD2. Losses at the gene ends were 4 bases for V and 4 bases for J; bases not matched to a gene: 3. The CDR3 is made up of 14 amino acids. CDR1 and CDR2 from the germline V gene are MNHNS and SASEGT. CDR3 protein: CASSAGTSSDTQYF. CDR3 DNA sequence: TGTGCCAGCAGTGCCGGGACTAGCTCAGATACGCAGTATTTT.

J is TRBJ2-5 and V is TRBV5-5; 11 bases are a match to TRBD2. This CDR3 region has 20 residues. Germline trimming cut 3 bases from V and 2 bases from J; bases unmatched to any gene: 18. Germline V gene sequence: CDR1 SGHKS, CDR2 YYEKEE (reference sequence). CDR3 loop: CASSSRWGGSVAGGQETQYF. CDR3 DNA sequence: TGTGCCAGCAGCTCCCGTTGGGGGGGTTCGGTAGCGGGAGGGCAAGAGACCCAGTACTTC.

This clonotype was seen ten or more times. This chain uses TRBV28 with TRBJ1-5; no firm D call. CDR1 is MDHEN and CDR2 is SYDVKM in the germline V gene. The V end was cut by 1 base, the J end by 5 bases, with 3 bases between. The CDR3 totals 12 residues. This chain's CDR3 is CASSLSYQPQHF. CDR3 coding DNA: TGTGCCAGCAGTTTATCTTATCAGCCCCAGCATTTT.

This clonotype was seen a few times. CDR3 in DNA: TGCGCCAGCAAACAGGGAGGGCACATCACAGATACGCAGTATTTT. Its protein is CASKQGGHITDTQYF. V gene TRBV5-1 combines with J gene TRBJ2-3, with D possibly being TRBD2 (7 bases). V lost 6 bases to trimming and J lost 2 bases, with 16 bases between them. Germline V gives CDR1 SGHRS, CDR2 YFSETQ. This CDR3 has 15 residues.

This clonotype has ten or more counts. The J gene is TRBJ2-3, the V gene TRBV3-1, with D hard to call. V was clipped by 1 base and J by 7 bases, with 6 bases between them. The CDR3 sequence is 12 residues long. Germline V lookup: CDR1 LGHDT, CDR2 YNNKEL (reference sequence). The CDR3 bases are TGTGCCAGCAGCCAAGGCAGAAATACGCAGTATTTT. It specifies CASSQGRNTQYF.

Regarding this clonotype: The junction departs from germline at one end; a sequencing error may be responsible. The J gene is TRBJ2-1, the V gene TRBV14; 9 nucleotides agree with TRBD1. This CDR3 contains 14 residues. The germline V gene has CDR1 SGHDN and CDR2 FVKESK. The chain's CDR3 is CASSQGQGYNEQFF. CDR3 DNA: TGTGCCAGTAGCCAGGGACAGGGCTACAATGAGCAGTTCTTC. The variable domain in full, completed from reference TRBV14 and TRBJ2-1, reads EAGVTQFPSHSVIEKGQTVTLRCDPISGHDNLYWYRRVMGKEIKFLLHFVKESKQDESGMPNNRFLAERTGGTYSTLKVQPAELEDSGVYFCASSQGQGYNEQFFGPGTRLTVL.

V gene TRBV20-1 combines with J gene TRBJ2-1; 8 nucleotides match TRBD2. Looked up from germline, CDR1 is DFQATT and CDR2 is SNEGSKA (reference sequence). The CDR3 length is 13 residues. The ends lost 6 bases at V and 8 bases at J; junction bases unmatched: 9. CDR3 amino acids: CSAPSGSLDEQFF. DNA for the CDR3: TGCAGTGCCCCAAGCGGGAGTCTCGATGAGCAGTTCTTC.

In this sample, this clonotype turned up many times. The V call is TRBV30, the J call TRBJ2-1; 7 nucleotides agree with TRBD1. Germline CDR1 and CDR2: GTSNPN and SVGIG (reference sequence). Trimming at V came to 3 bases and at J to 8 bases, leaving 4 bases not matched to a gene. This CDR3 has 12 amino acids. For the CDR3, the DNA is TGTGCCTGGAGCCGGGACAGACATGAGCAGTTCTTC. It codes for CAWSRDRHEQFF.

This clonotype came up a few times. CDR3 in DNA: TGTGCCATCAGTGAGATGGACAGGGCAACTGAAGCTTTCTTT. Translating gives CAISEMDRATEAFF. The J gene is TRBJ1-1, the V gene TRBV10-3; 8 bases line up with TRBD1. The germline V gene encodes CDR1 ENHRY and CDR2 SYGVKD. V shed 2 bases, J shed 5 bases, and the junction held 4 bases outside the gene matches. The CDR3 runs to 14 residues.